This TCR beta chain derives from a study of shared clonotypes between healthy human individuals. Findings of the study overall: What rarefaction showed was incomplete sorted-subset sequencing despite large depth.

Assay runs were performed at deep level. The assay was immunoSEQ multiplex PCR, and TCRdb's table has in-frame clones only and misses some. The table has some 200,000 clones, under 80% seen once. Germline V lookup: CDR1 SGHNT, CDR2 YYREEE (reference sequence). Unmatched junction bases numbered 5, after V lost 7 bases and J lost 4 bases. The CDR3 spans 14 residues. A split of CD4+ cells into CD45RA+ naive and CD45RA-negative memory subsets was performed. A remark on this clone: No antigen is known for it.

The chain is built from TRBV5-4 and TRBJ2-2; 9 bases map to TRBD1. The TCR sequence derives from a man aged 30 to 45 in good health. Specimen: memory CD4+ T cells sorted from blood. Subset reported: CD45RA-negative fraction. In DNA, the CDR3 is TGTGCCAGCGGACAGGGGATGTCCACCGGGGAGCTGTTTTTT. Its translation is CASGQGMSTGELFF. Full variable domain (rest looked up from reference TRBV5-4 and TRBJ2-2): ETGVTQSPTHLIKTRGQQVTLRCSSQSGHNTVSWYQQALGQGPQFIFQYYREEENGRGNFPPRFSGLQFPNYSSELNVNALELDDSALYLCASGQGMSTGELFFGEGSRLTVL.